This TCR beta chain was identified during a study of T cells in localized non-small cell lung cancer (dated by TCRdb to 2020 to 2022). The study in broad terms: Comparing tumors with uninvolved tumor-adjacent lungs, the study looked at the T cell repertoires of around 250 patients with early-stage NSCLC. The cohort comprised some 240 treatment-naïve NSCLC patients with resected, localized lung tumors. NSCLC patients had a mean age of roughly 69 years, and 129 were male and over 85 female. Beyond this particular receptor, the publication reports: Because multi-region tumor sequencing was not done, intratumor heterogeneity could not be ruled out. A median of approximately 55 of the top 100 tumor clones were detected in paired uninvolved adjacent lung, and 28 of these tumor clones were also found among the top 100 clones of the paired uninvolved adjacent lung. Because of the exploratory design, TCR variables were selected using unadjusted p-values without false-discovery rate correction. Uninvolved tumor-adjacent lung showed the highest T cell clonality, higher than tumor, which suggests more focused antigenic responses in the uninvolved tumor-adjacent lung. Higher T cell density in blood was associated with longer overall survival, whereas higher clonality in adjacent lung was associated with shorter survival.

The immunoSEQ Assay was used to sequence TCR beta CDR3 regions from DNA. Turning to the authors' computational methods: T cell density was computed as TCR beta template counts normalized to usable DNA estimated by amplifying housekeeping genes. Richness was estimated with the preseqR package, extrapolating to 400,000 templates for PBMC samples and 120,000 templates for tissue samples. Clonality was calculated as one minus Pielou's evenness. Differential abundance testing on productive amino-acid clonotypes, with a minimum total count of 5 and an alpha of 0.1, was used to identify tissue-enriched TCRs. The Jaccard Index and the Morisita Overlap Index were used to quantify repertoire overlap between compartments. TCR beta CDR3s were clustered by GLIPH together with public tetramer-defined viral CDR3s, and at least three viral sequences plus V-gene enrichment were required for viral motifs. TCRdb mirrors the immuneACCESS table, restricted to in-frame sequences. Some clones are absent from its copies; in checked studies, under half trace to an unresolved V gene, and the reason for the others is unknown. The V and J calls and the clone size are those of that table, but D and trimming were determined from the DNA. The sample contains around 35,000 clones, 93% of them found a single time. The ten largest clonotypes hold less than 8% of the sample.

The germline V gene yields KGHSH for CDR1 and LQKENI for CDR2. From cysteine to phenylalanine, the CDR3 is 13 amino acids long. Here the CDR3 DNA is all that survives: 39 bases in frame from base 1. V is shortened by 4 bases, J by 3 bases, and the region joining them spans 9 bases. At diagnosis, tumor, uninvolved tumor-adjacent lung and peripheral blood were collected and then preserved as a mix of FFPE and fresh-frozen material. For TCR repertoire profiling, the blood samples were analyzed as peripheral blood mononuclear cells. This clone was recorded once. Its antigen specificity is not known. No per-base quality is available; no much larger clone lies one base away.

The clonotype was recovered from a female donor older than 55 with stage I lung adenocarcinoma. Sequenced here: peripheral blood, sampled before any cancer treatment. Recombination linked TRBV18 to TRBJ1-1; the D gene is not confidently resolved. At the DNA level, the sequence is TGTGCCAGCTCACAGGGTAGGGACACTGAAGCTTTCTTT. It encodes CASSQGRDTEAFF.